A single sample gave rise to the 15 T cell receptor beta chains below, sequenced in a study of shared clonotypes between healthy human individuals. Repertoires were generated with immunoSEQ multiplex PCR, while TCRdb's copy carries only in-frame clones and drops some. The profile shows 2,500,000 or so clones, roughly 93% of them singletons. The sequenced material came from naive CD4+ T cells from PBMCs. Subset specified: CD45RA+ positively selected. The receptors were gathered from a man aged 18 to 30 in good health. Some clones in this sample may be carry-over from other donors' samples.

This chain uses TRBV29-1 with TRBJ1-1; no clear D. Per the germline V gene, CDR1 is SQVTM and CDR2 is ANQGSEA. The CDR3 spans 12 residues. The germline V and J ends were trimmed by 6 bases and 10 bases, with 18 bases remaining between them. CDR3 nucleotides: TGCAGCGTCCTACCACCCGACTGGGGAGCTTTCTTT. It is translated as CSVLPPDWGAFF.

J is TRBJ1-2 and V is TRBV27, with unresolved D. With 6 bases removed from V and 3 bases from J, the gap between germline ends came to 8 bases. The CDR3 runs 12 residues. Germline V gene lookup returns CDR1 MNHEY and CDR2 SMNVEV (reference sequence). CDR3 bases: TGTGCCAGCAGCGGACTTTACTATGGCTACACCTTC. Protein product: CASSGLYYGYTF.

The gene calls are TRBV21-1 and TRBJ2-7; the table names TRBD2, a call not compared with the DNA. TRBV21-1 is a listed pseudogene. The CDR3 contains 14 residues. The CDR3: CATNGTSPPYEQYF. CDR3 DNA: TGTGCCACTAACGGGACTAGCCCACCCTACGAGCAGTACTTC.

This chain uses TRBV28 with TRBJ1-2; possibly TRBD1 for D (6 bases). The V gene's germline CDR1 is MDHEN and CDR2 SYDVKM. Trimming took 5 bases from V and 3 from J, leaving 16 bases between them. The CDR3 extends over 15 amino acids. The CDR3 DNA is TGTGCCAGCAGTCGCGGTGGGGGCTTGGACTATGGCTACACCTTC. This gives the protein CASSRGGGLDYGYTF.

The chain employs TRBV12-5 and TRBJ2-2; tentative D call: TRBD1 (5 bases). CDR1 and CDR2 from the germline V gene are LGHNT and FRNRAP. V was pared by 9 bases and J by 3 bases, with 14 bases between. The CDR3 has 14 residues. DNA of the CDR3: TGTGCTAGCGTACCGTGGGGCGACACCGGGGAGCTGTTTTTT. Encoded protein: CASVPWGDTGELFF.

With regard to this clone: The same CDR3 can be traced to other DNA sequences in this sample. J is TRBJ1-1 and V is TRBV5-1; D is uncertain. The germline gives CDR1 SGHRS, CDR2 YFSETQ. The CDR3 is 15 amino acids. Trimming cost V 0 bases and J 1 base, with 10 bases left between them. In nucleotides, the CDR3 is TGCGCCAGCAGCTTGGATCCAGGAAAGAACACTGAAGCTTTCTTT. Its protein is CASSLDPGKNTEAFF. The complete variable domain, with remaining parts taken from reference TRBV5-1 and TRBJ1-1, reads KAGVTQTPRYLIKTRGQQVTLSCSPISGHRSVSWYQQTPGQGLQFLFEYFSETQRNKGNFPGRFSGRQFSNSRSEMNVSTLELGDSALYLCASSLDPGKNTEAFFGQGTRLTVV.

The rearrangement links TRBV7-3 to TRBJ2-1; 7 bases are a match to TRBD2. There are 14 residues in the CDR3. Germline CDR1 and CDR2: SGHTA and FQGTGA. V was pared by 10 bases and J by 2 bases, with 8 bases of the junction left unmatched. CDR3 loop: CATSAGPPYNEQFF. The CDR3 nucleotides read TGTGCCACCTCAGCGGGGCCTCCCTACAATGAGCAGTTCTTC. Together with reference TRBV7-3 and TRBJ2-1, the CDR3 gives the full variable domain: GAGVSQTPSNKVTEKGKYVELRCDPISGHTALYWYRQSLGQGPEFLIYFQGTGAADDSGLPNDRFFAVRPEGSVSTLKIQRTERGDSAVYLCATSAGPPYNEQFFGPGTRLTVL.

V gene TRBV12-5 combines with J gene TRBJ2-2; the match to TRBD2 covers 8 bases. The germline CDR1 and CDR2 sequences are LGHNT and FRNRAP. The CDR3 runs to 14 residues. V shed 6 bases and J 3 bases; nucleotides not matched to a gene: 3. The CDR3 reads CASGTAGDTGELFF. The DNA for the CDR3 is TGTGCTAGTGGCACAGCGGGGGACACCGGGGAGCTGTTTTTT.

The J gene is TRBJ2-3, the V gene TRBV12-5; a possible D gene is TRBD2 (7 bases). Trimming pared 3 bases from V and 4 bases from J, leaving 11 bases between. CDR1 is LGHNT and CDR2 is FRNRAP in the germline V gene. The CDR3 length is 14 residues. CDR3 in amino acids: CASGLGGAPDTQYF. CDR3 coding DNA: TGTGCTAGTGGTTTAGGGGGGGCTCCAGATACGCAGTATTTT.

The rearrangement links TRBV2 to TRBJ2-6, with 13 positions matching TRBD2. Germline-derived CDR1 and CDR2 are SNHLY and FYNNEI. CDR3 length equals 20 residues. V lost 4 bases to trimming and J lost 0 bases; unmatched junction nucleotides: 9. CDR3 sequence: CASSGLAGGQSSSGANVLTF. The DNA of the CDR3 is TGTGCCAGCAGTGGACTAGCGGGAGGCCAATCAAGCTCTGGGGCCAACGTCCTGACTTTC.

Points on this clone: The sample holds other DNA sequences that translate to the same CDR3. The V and J genes are TRBV5-1 and TRBJ1-4, with unresolved D. Per the germline V gene, CDR1 is SGHRS and CDR2 is YFSETQ. The CDR3 is made up of 13 amino acids. Trimming removed 2 bases from V and 5 bases from J, with 7 bases in between. The CDR3 coding sequence is TGCGCCAGCAGCTTCCGAGCAAATGAAAAACTGTTTTTT. It yields the protein CASSFRANEKLFF.

The chain couples TRBV27 to TRBJ2-1; 11 nucleotides match TRBD2. The CDR3 runs 17 residues. V lost 5 bases to trimming and J lost 3 bases; unmatched junction nucleotides: 9. Germline loops: CDR1 MNHEY, CDR2 SMNVEV (reference sequence). DNA for the CDR3: TGTGCCAGCAGTCCCCGACTAGCGGGATTTCTCTACAATGAGCAGTTCTTC. Amino acid sequence: CASSPRLAGFLYNEQFF.

The rearrangement joins TRBV5-1 to TRBJ1-2; D not certain. Per the germline V gene, CDR1 is SGHRS and CDR2 is YFSETQ. V was clipped by 1 base and J by 4 bases, with 8 bases between them. The CDR3 is 13 residues long. DNA for the CDR3: TGCGCCAGCAGCTTGCCTCCTAGCTATGGCTACACCTTC. Its translation is CASSLPPSYGYTF.

CDR3 in DNA: TGTGCCACCTGGGGACAGGGAGTAGGCTACACCTTC. This encodes CATWGQGVGYTF. V usage is TRBV19 and J usage is TRBJ1-2; 9 bases match TRBD1. J gave up 8 bases and V 10 bases, and 8 bases lay outside the gene matches. The CDR3 has 12 amino acids. The germline V gene encodes CDR1 LNHDA and CDR2 SQIVND (reference sequence).

This clone was seen just once. This chain joins TRBV28 and TRBJ2-3, with a tentative D call TRBD2 (5 bases). V was cut by 7 bases and J by 2 bases, with 10 bases left in between. This CDR3 is 13 amino acids long. Germline CDR1 MDHEN, CDR2 SYDVKM. CDR3 amino acids: CASTRDYTDTQYF. The CDR3 region has the DNA TGTGCCAGCACCCGGGATTACACAGATACGCAGTATTTT. The whole variable domain, remainder taken from reference TRBV28 and TRBJ2-3, is DVKVTQSSRYLVKRTGEKVFLECVQDMDHENMFWYRQDPGLGLRLIYFSYDVKMKEKGDIPEGYSVSREKKERFSLILESASTNQTSMYLCASTRDYTDTQYFGPGTRLTVL.